This record covers a single TCR beta chain. The sample belongs to a study of blood T cell repertoires in COVID-19. This CDR3 has 13 amino acids. CDR1 and CDR2 from the germline V gene are SQVTM and ANQGSEA. V lost 7 bases, J lost 4 bases, and 5 bases stayed unmatched. Measured with immunoSEQ multiplex PCR; TCRdb has only the in-frame clones, and not every one. The data contain tens of thousands of clones, about 89% of them singletons. The sequence derives from a man in his 70s with active or convalescent COVID-19. The rearrangement links TRBV29-1 to TRBJ1-3; 9 nucleotides line up with TRBD1. The sequenced sample consisted of peripheral blood. CDR3 loop: CSAHRGPGNTIYF. CDR3 in DNA: TGCAGCGCCCACAGGGGGCCGGGAAACACCATATATTTT.